These T cell receptor beta chains were read from a single sample in a study of blood T cell repertoires in COVID-19. The repertoire was sequenced with immunoSEQ multiplex PCR; TCRdb's copy has only in-frame clones and lacks some. This repertoire shows about 50,000 clones, more than 75% found once; its top ten account for 5.5% to 7.5%. Sequenced sample: peripheral blood. These receptors were obtained from a man aged 50 or older with active COVID-19. CDR3s include the opening cysteine and the closing phenylalanine or tryptophan. A D gene is named only where the DNA matches it firmly. Not every row has a clone size; where given, it reads once, few, many or a size class.

j_gene: TRBJ2-1
abundance: .
v_gene: TRBV2
d_gene: TRBD1
CDR3nt: TGTGCCAGCAGTCTTGTACAGGGGGAAAATGAGCAGTTCTTC
CDR3aa: CASSLVQGENEQFF

j_gene: TRBJ1-4
abundance: .
v_gene: TRBV30
d_gene: TRBD1
CDR3nt: TGTGCCTGGTACGGGACAGGGGAAAAGGGACGTGAAAAACTGTTTTTT
CDR3aa: CAWYGTGEKGREKLFF

j_gene: TRBJ2-4
abundance: .
v_gene: TRBV28
d_gene: TRBD1
CDR3nt: TGTGCCAGTCAGGGACAGGATGGGAACATTCAGTACTTC
CDR3aa: CASQGQDGNIQYF

j_gene: TRBJ2-7
abundance: .
v_gene: TRBV19
d_gene: TRBD2
CDR3nt: TGTGCCAGTAGTATAATGACTCGCGGGGGCGAGCAGTACTTC
CDR3aa: CASSIMTRGGEQYF

j_gene: TRBJ2-6
abundance: once
v_gene: TRBV13
d_gene: .
CDR3nt: TGTGCCAGCAGCTTAAGGAGCTCTGGGGCCAACGTCCTGACTTTC
CDR3aa: CASSLRSSGANVLTF

j_gene: TRBJ1-6
abundance: .
v_gene: TRBV6-6
d_gene: .
CDR3nt: TGTGCCAGCAGCCGAGGGTCAGGGCCGCCCGATATCGGTTCACCCCTCCACTTT
CDR3aa: CASSRGSGPPDIGSPLHF

j_gene: TRBJ2-7
abundance: .
v_gene: TRBV5-1
d_gene: TRBD2
CDR3nt: TGCGCCAGCAGCCCACGACTAGCGGACTACGAGCAGTACTTC
CDR3aa: CASSPRLADYEQYF

j_gene: TRBJ1-6
abundance: few
v_gene: TRBV6-2/TRBV6-3
d_gene: TRBD1
CDR3nt: TGTGCCAGCAGTTACCACCGGACAGGTCATATCGGGTCACCCCTCCACTTT
CDR3aa: CASSYHRTGHIGSPLHF

j_gene: TRBJ2-1
abundance: .
v_gene: TRBV4-1
d_gene: .
CDR3nt: TGCGCCAGCAGCCAAGGGGGCGGGGAAGCGGCGCAGTTCTTC
CDR3aa: CASSQGGGEAAQFF

j_gene: TRBJ1-2
abundance: .
v_gene: TRBV5-6
d_gene: TRBD1
CDR3nt: TGTGCCAGCAGCCCGGGTCCGGGACAGGGGGCCTATGGCTACACCTTC
CDR3aa: CASSPGPGQGAYGYTF

j_gene: TRBJ2-2
abundance: .
v_gene: TRBV7-9
d_gene: .
CDR3nt: TGTGCCAGCAGCTTAGGAGCGGGTGTCACCGGGGAGCTGTTTTTT
CDR3aa: CASSLGAGVTGELFF

j_gene: TRBJ1-1
abundance: once
v_gene: TRBV2
d_gene: .
CDR3nt: TGTGCCAGCAGTGGCGCAGGGGACACTGAAGCTTTCTTT
CDR3aa: CASSGAGDTEAFF

j_gene: TRBJ1-1
abundance: .
v_gene: TRBV7-2
d_gene: .
CDR3nt: TGTGCCAGCAGCTTTGGAGGGCAGGGCGGCACTGAAGCTTTCTTT
CDR3aa: CASSFGGQGGTEAFF

j_gene: TRBJ1-2
abundance: .
v_gene: TRBV3-1/TRBV3-2
d_gene: .
CDR3nt: TGTGCCAGCAGGCACTCCCCGGGAGAAAACTATGGCTACACCTTC
CDR3aa: CASRHSPGENYGYTF

j_gene: TRBJ1-4
abundance: .
v_gene: TRBV29-1
d_gene: TRBD1
CDR3nt: TGCAGCGTTGACGTGACAGGGTCTAATGAAAAACTGTTTTTT
CDR3aa: CSVDVTGSNEKLFF

j_gene: TRBJ1-4
abundance: .
v_gene: TRBV18
d_gene: TRBD1
CDR3nt: TGTGCCAGCTCACTGCGGACAGGGGCGGATGAAAAACTGTTTTTT
CDR3aa: CASSLRTGADEKLFF

j_gene: TRBJ2-5
abundance: .
v_gene: TRBV19
d_gene: TRBD1
CDR3nt: TGTGCCAGTAGTAGGACAGGGCCAGAGACCCAGTACTTC
CDR3aa: CASSRTGPETQYF

j_gene: TRBJ2-1
abundance: .
v_gene: TRBV7-2
d_gene: .
CDR3nt: TGTGCCAGCAGCGGGGGACAATACAATGAGCAGTTCTTC
CDR3aa: CASSGGQYNEQFF

j_gene: TRBJ2-7
abundance: .
v_gene: TRBV29-1
d_gene: .
CDR3nt: TGCAGCGTCCTAACGGGGGATAACTACGAGCAGTACTTC
CDR3aa: CSVLTGDNYEQYF

j_gene: TRBJ2-5
abundance: .
v_gene: TRBV7-9
d_gene: TRBD2
CDR3nt: TGTGCCAGCAGCTCCGGGACTAGCGGGGAGACCCAGTACTTC
CDR3aa: CASSSGTSGETQYF

j_gene: TRBJ2-1
abundance: .
v_gene: TRBV5-6
d_gene: TRBD1
CDR3nt: TGTGCCAGCAGCGCTGACAGGGCTCCCTACAATGAGCAGTTCTTC
CDR3aa: CASSADRAPYNEQFF

j_gene: TRBJ2-5
abundance: .
v_gene: TRBV6-6
d_gene: .
CDR3nt: TGTGCCAGCAGTTACAGGCTAGCGTGGCAAGAGACCCAGTACTTC
CDR3aa: CASSYRLAWQETQYF

j_gene: TRBJ1-3
abundance: .
v_gene: TRBV9
d_gene: .
CDR3nt: TGTGCCAGCAGCCCCTTTGGGCAGGGCGGAAACACCATATATTTT
CDR3aa: CASSPFGQGGNTIYF

j_gene: TRBJ2-3
abundance: .
v_gene: TRBV7-2
d_gene: .
CDR3nt: TGTGCCAGCAGCCAGGGCGGCTACACTATCGATACGCAGTATTTT
CDR3aa: CASSQGGYTIDTQYF

j_gene: TRBJ2-2
abundance: few
v_gene: TRBV6-4
d_gene: TRBD2
CDR3nt: TGTGCCAGCAGTGTAGCGGGAGACACCGGGGAGCTGTTTTTT
CDR3aa: CASSVAGDTGELFF

j_gene: TRBJ2-5
abundance: .
v_gene: TRBV4-1
d_gene: TRBD2
CDR3nt: TGCGCCAGCAGCCAGCGGACTAGCGGGACGGGGAAAGAGACCCAGTACTTC
CDR3aa: CASSQRTSGTGKETQYF

j_gene: TRBJ2-7
abundance: .
v_gene: TRBV20-1
d_gene: .
CDR3nt: TGCAGTGCTAGTTCGCCCGTTGGCTCCGAGCAGTACTTC
CDR3aa: CSASSPVGSEQYF

j_gene: TRBJ1-2
abundance: .
v_gene: TRBV3-1/TRBV3-2
d_gene: .
CDR3nt: TGTGCCAGCAGCCAAGGAGTCGGCGGGTATGGCTACACCTTC
CDR3aa: CASSQGVGGYGYTF

j_gene: TRBJ1-2
abundance: .
v_gene: TRBV10-3
d_gene: TRBD1
CDR3nt: TGTGCCATCAGTGTTGTAGGGACAGGGTATGGCTACACCTTC
CDR3aa: CAISVVGTGYGYTF

j_gene: TRBJ1-6
abundance: .
v_gene: TRBV2
d_gene: .
CDR3nt: TGTGCCAGCAGTGACAGGGTTTACACCTATAATTCACCCCTCCACTTT
CDR3aa: CASSDRVYTYNSPLHF

j_gene: TRBJ1-2
abundance: once
v_gene: TRBV10-2
d_gene: .
CDR3nt: TGCGCCAGCCGGACAGATTCCTATGGCTACACCTTC
CDR3aa: CASRTDSYGYTF

j_gene: TRBJ2-2
abundance: .
v_gene: TRBV19
d_gene: TRBD1
CDR3nt: TGTGCCAGTAGTCGTCCTGCAGGGGGAACCGGGGAGCTGTTTTTT
CDR3aa: CASSRPAGGTGELFF

j_gene: TRBJ2-5
abundance: .
v_gene: TRBV7-9
d_gene: .
CDR3nt: TGTGCCAGCTCCACGACGGCAGGGGAAGAGACCCAGTACTTC
CDR3aa: CASSTTAGEETQYF

j_gene: TRBJ2-7
abundance: .
v_gene: TRBV7-2
d_gene: TRBD2
CDR3nt: TGTGCCAGCAGCCCCCCCGGGGGGTACGAGCAGTACTTC
CDR3aa: CASSPPGGYEQYF

j_gene: TRBJ2-2
abundance: .
v_gene: TRBV6-5
d_gene: TRBD2
CDR3nt: TGTGCCAGCAGTTTTAGCGGGGGGCTGAACACCGGGGAGCTGTTTTTT
CDR3aa: CASSFSGGLNTGELFF

j_gene: TRBJ1-4
abundance: .
v_gene: TRBV2
d_gene: .
CDR3nt: TGTGCCAGCAGTGAGGTCCTTAGGGGTGAAAAACTGTTTTTT
CDR3aa: CASSEVLRGEKLFF

j_gene: TRBJ2-2
abundance: .
v_gene: TRBV7-9
d_gene: TRBD2
CDR3nt: TGTGCCAGCAGCCGATCCTACATAGCGGGGGGGCCTCCCGGGGAGCTGTTTTTT
CDR3aa: CASSRSYIAGGPPGELFF

j_gene: TRBJ1-1
abundance: .
v_gene: TRBV2
d_gene: .
CDR3nt: TGTGCCACAGTGACAGCGAACACTGAAGCTTTCTTT
CDR3aa: CATVTANTEAFF

j_gene: TRBJ1-1
abundance: .
v_gene: TRBV29-1
d_gene: .
CDR3nt: TGCAGCGCCCCTGGTGAACGGACTGAAGCTTTCTTT
CDR3aa: CSAPGERTEAFF

j_gene: TRBJ2-5
abundance: .
v_gene: TRBV11-2
d_gene: .
CDR3nt: TGTGCCAGCCTGGAGGGGGGGGAGACCCAGTACTTC
CDR3aa: CASLEGGETQYF

j_gene: TRBJ2-5
abundance: .
v_gene: TRBV19
d_gene: TRBD1
CDR3nt: TGTGCCACCCGGGATGGACAGGGAGAGACCCAGTACTTC
CDR3aa: CATRDGQGETQYF

j_gene: TRBJ1-1
abundance: .
v_gene: TRBV7-9
d_gene: .
CDR3nt: TGTGCCAGCAGCCTTAAGGGGGACACTGAAGCTTTCTTT
CDR3aa: CASSLKGDTEAFF

j_gene: TRBJ2-2
abundance: .
v_gene: TRBV12-3/TRBV12-4
d_gene: TRBD1
CDR3nt: TGTGCCAGCAGCGGACAGGGCACCGGGGAGCTGTTTTTT
CDR3aa: CASSGQGTGELFF

j_gene: TRBJ1-6
abundance: .
v_gene: TRBV2
d_gene: .
CDR3nt: TGTGCCAGCATGCAGGGCTATAATTCACCCCTCCACTTT
CDR3aa: CASMQGYNSPLHF

j_gene: TRBJ2-7
abundance: .
v_gene: TRBV30
d_gene: TRBD1
CDR3nt: TGTGCCTGGAGTCACTCCGGGGCACAGGGGACGTGGCACTTC
CDR3aa: CAWSHSGAQGTWHF

j_gene: TRBJ2-1
abundance: .
v_gene: TRBV5-1
d_gene: TRBD1
CDR3nt: TGCGCCAGCAGCTTGTCGGCCGGGACAGACCACAATGAGCAGTTCTTC
CDR3aa: CASSLSAGTDHNEQFF

j_gene: TRBJ2-1
abundance: .
v_gene: TRBV10-3
d_gene: TRBD2
CDR3nt: TGTGCCTTAAAGTCTAGCGGCTCCTACAATGAGCAGTTCTTC
CDR3aa: CALKSSGSYNEQFF

j_gene: TRBJ1-6
abundance: .
v_gene: TRBV18
d_gene: .
CDR3nt: TGTGCCAGCTCACCGGGACTCGGGTCACCCCTCCACTTT
CDR3aa: CASSPGLGSPLHF

j_gene: TRBJ2-1
abundance: once
v_gene: TRBV9
d_gene: .
CDR3nt: TGTGCCAGCAGCCAGCAGGGGAGCTCCTACAATGAGCAGTTCTTC
CDR3aa: CASSQQGSSYNEQFF

j_gene: TRBJ2-2
abundance: .
v_gene: TRBV5-1
d_gene: TRBD2
CDR3nt: TGCGCCAGCAGCTACCTCGCGGGGGGAACCGGGGAGCTGTTTTTT
CDR3aa: CASSYLAGGTGELFF

j_gene: TRBJ2-2
abundance: .
v_gene: TRBV18
d_gene: TRBD2
CDR3nt: TGTGCCAGCTCACCACTAGCGGGAGGGCGCACCGGGGAGCTGTTTTTT
CDR3aa: CASSPLAGGRTGELFF

j_gene: TRBJ2-7
abundance: .
v_gene: TRBV19
d_gene: .
CDR3nt: TGTGCCAGCTCTATTGGGGGGGGCGGCTACGAGCAGTACTTC
CDR3aa: CASSIGGGGYEQYF

j_gene: TRBJ2-2
abundance: many
v_gene: TRBV11-2
d_gene: .
CDR3nt: TGTGCCAGCAGCTTACGTCCAGGGGATGGGGAGCTGTTTTTT
CDR3aa: CASSLRPGDGELFF

j_gene: TRBJ2-3
abundance: .
v_gene: TRBV5-1
d_gene: TRBD2
CDR3nt: TGCGCCAGCAGCCCCGGAAGCGGGGGTAGCACAGATACGCAGTATTTT
CDR3aa: CASSPGSGGSTDTQYF

j_gene: TRBJ1-6
abundance: .
v_gene: TRBV20-1
d_gene: TRBD1
CDR3nt: TGCAGTGCTAGTACAGGGGGCTTTAATTCACCCCTCCACTTT
CDR3aa: CSASTGGFNSPLHF

j_gene: TRBJ2-1
abundance: .
v_gene: TRBV6-2/TRBV6-3
d_gene: .
CDR3nt: TGTGCCAGCAGTACCAACCAGGGGCAACTCGACTACAATGAGCAGTTCTTC
CDR3aa: CASSTNQGQLDYNEQFF